These 7 T cell receptor beta chains share one sample of origin, sequenced in a study of technical replicates of blood from a handful of donors. Clones were read by immunoSEQ multiplex PCR, and TCRdb kept only the in-frame ones, dropping some. The data show fewer than 90,000 clones, with 85% to 95% seen just once and approximately 0.25% held by the top ten. The sample consisted of T cells isolated from PBMCs. The receptors stem from a human donor in good health.

This chain connects TRBV7-8 to TRBJ2-1; D may be TRBD2 (6 bases). This CDR3 spans 13 amino acids. Germline CDR1 and CDR2: SGHVS and FQNEAQ. V lost 0 bases and J lost 8, with 8 bases in between. CDR3 sequence reads: CASSLASGDEQFF. CDR3 in DNA: TGTGCCAGCAGCTTAGCATCGGGAGATGAGCAGTTCTTC.

The chain is built from TRBV11-3 and TRBJ2-2; D is unresolved. This CDR3 is built from 12 residues. The germline V and J ends were trimmed by 5 bases and 6 bases, with 7 bases remaining between them. Germline V CDR1 and CDR2: SGHNT, YENEEA. Here the CDR3 reads CASSRQAGELFF. The DNA for the CDR3 is TGTGCCAGCAGCAGGCAGGCCGGGGAGCTGTTTTTT.

This clone was seen just once. This chain joins TRBV30 and TRBJ2-7, with 7 bases aligning to TRBD1. This CDR3 region has 14 residues. The ends lost 2 bases at V and 0 bases at J; junction bases unmatched: 4. CDR1 is GTSNPN and CDR2 is SVGIG in the germline V gene (reference sequence). The CDR3 region has the DNA TGTGCCTGGAGTCCCGGGACAGCCTCCTACGAGCAGTACTTC. Translating gives CAWSPGTASYEQYF.

J is TRBJ2-1 and V is TRBV27, with 9 positions matching TRBD2. J was trimmed by 2 bases and V by 5 bases; bases with no gene match: 7. This CDR3 has 16 residues. The germline gives CDR1 MNHEY, CDR2 SMNVEV (reference sequence). In DNA, the CDR3 is TGTGCCAGCAGTCCTACGGGACTAGCCCCCTACAATGAGCAGTTCTTC. Its protein is CASSPTGLAPYNEQFF.

The genes are TRBV28 and TRBJ2-7; D unclear. This CDR3 has 14 amino acids. V lost 6 bases and J 2 bases, leaving 14 bases between the germline ends. Germline V gene lookup returns CDR1 MDHEN and CDR2 SYDVKM. The CDR3 DNA reads as TGTGCCAGCAGGACGGTAGGCGACACCTACGAGCAGTACTTC. Protein sequence: CASRTVGDTYEQYF.

V gene TRBV5-6 combines with J gene TRBJ2-2, with D perhaps TRBD1 (6 bases). Germline V gene lookup returns CDR1 SGHDT and CDR2 YYEEEE. V lost 0 bases, J lost 5 bases, and 14 bases lay in between. The CDR3 consists of 16 residues. Here the CDR3 reads CASSLALAGTTGELFF. Here the CDR3 DNA reads TGTGCCAGCAGCTTGGCTTTGGCAGGGACAACCGGGGAGCTGTTTTTT.

The V and J genes are TRBV27 and TRBJ2-7, with TRBD2 as a possible D gene (6 bases). This CDR3 region has 13 residues. Trimming took off 3 bases at V and 5 bases at J, with 11 bases between the two ends. Per the germline V gene, CDR1 is MNHEY and CDR2 is SMNVEV (reference sequence). Here the CDR3 DNA reads TGTGCCAGCAGTTTCAGACTAGGGCACGAGCAGTACTTC. Translating it yields CASSFRLGHEQYF.